This entry features one T cell receptor (beta chain) sequence. This sample stems from a study of blood T cell repertoires in COVID-19. Produced via immunoSEQ multiplex PCR; TCRdb's table is partial and in-frame only. The sample carries around 200,000 clones, more than 75% recorded once. CDR1 is SGHNT and CDR2 is YENEEA in the germline V gene. The CDR3 extends over 16 amino acids. V lost 5 bases, J lost 1 base, and 15 bases lay in between. The TCR originated in a woman of 80 years or more with acute or convalescent COVID-19. The V call is TRBV11-3, the J call TRBJ2-1; tentative D call: TRBD1 (6 bases). Sequencing was done on a sample of peripheral blood. The CDR3 protein is CASSTRQAKSYNEQFF. The CDR3 bases are TGTGCCAGCAGCACTCGACAGGCGAAATCCTACAATGAGCAGTTCTTC.